This T cell receptor beta chain was obtained from a study of Graves' ophthalmopathy and Graves' hyperthyroidism. Study-wide results and limits: Blood samples also showed most expanded thyroid clonotypes exceeding 0.001 frequency. Ophthalmopathy was separated from stable hyperthyroidism by a 13-signature model with 87.88% sensitivity and 81.08% specificity.

Amplification targeted the TCR beta CDR3 regions, with RNA transcripts as the source material. A first-round RT-PCR used HTBI primers, followed by a second-round multiplex PCR. Via MiXCR, TCRdb re-called the multiplex PCR reads, giving one row per CDR3 protein. In the table there are around 600,000 distinct CDR3 sequences, over 40% of which are singletons. Concerning this clonotype itself: As yet, its antigen is unknown.

Deletions cut 4 bases from V and 1 base from J, with 14 bases between. The CDR3 runs to 15 residues. Germline CDR1 SGHTA, CDR2 FQGNSA. Where ophthalmopathy was present, donors had moderate-to-severe activity, CAS ≥3, NOSPECS ≥4 and duration under 3 months. Sequenced material: peripheral blood. The chain employs TRBV7-2 and TRBJ2-7; perhaps TRBD1 as D (6 bases). This TCR came from an adult man with Graves' ophthalmopathy. The CDR3, as DNA: TGTGCCAGCAGCTATTCTCGGACAGCTTCCTACGAGCAGTACTTC. Translation gives CASSYSRTASYEQYF. The full variable domain, in which reference TRBV7-2 and TRBJ2-7 provide the parts outside the CDR3, is GAGVSQSPSNKVTEKGKDVELRCDPISGHTALYWYRQSLGQGLEFLIYFQGNSAPDKSGLPSDRFSAERTGGSVSTLTIQRTQQEDSAVYLCASSYSRTASYEQYFGPGTRLTVT.